This entry lists 4 T cell receptor beta chains sequenced from one sample in a study of blood T cells in healthy people across ages. With a J-beta primer mix and a sample-barcoded 5' primer, a second PCR ran about 7 to 12 cycles. TCRdb reprocessed the 5' RACE reads with MiXCR, giving one entry per CDR3 protein. The data contain hundreds of thousands of distinct CDR3 sequences, 58% of them seen just once; the ten biggest clones take up approximately 21%. Sequences were obtained from blood. These receptors originate from a man under 40 in good health.

This sequence joins TRBV20-1 and TRBJ2-7; maybe TRBD2 (7 bases). The CDR3 runs to 15 residues. V was trimmed by 3 bases and J by 1 base, leaving 16 bases between them. Germline loops: CDR1 DFQATT, CDR2 SNEGSKA (reference sequence). CDR3 amino acids: CSASPRGGPSYEQYF. The CDR3 coding sequence is TGCAGTGCTAGCCCCAGGGGAGGGCCGTCCTACGAGCAGTACTTC.

This clonotype was observed once. The V call is TRBV2, the J call TRBJ2-7; D assignment may be TRBD1 or TRBD2 (6 bases each). Looked up from germline, CDR1 is SNHLY and CDR2 is FYNNEI. Trimming cost V 0 bases and J 0 bases, with 18 bases left between them. This CDR3 contains 18 residues. The CDR3 DNA follows: TGTGCCAGCAGTGAAGCCTCTAGGGGGGAGAGCTACTCCTACGAGCAGTACTTC. Its protein product is CASSEASRGESYSYEQYF.

Note on this clonotype: The CDR3 carries no conserved terminal phenylalanine or tryptophan, so it likely arises from a read error. The CDR3 nucleotides are TGTGCCAGCAGTTTTTTACTGACTAGCGGGAAAAATGAGCAGTTCTTG. This gives the protein CASSFLLTSGKNEQFL. The chain uses TRBV7-2 and TRBJ2-1; 11 bases align to TRBD2. The CDR3 sequence is 16 residues long. Germline V lookup: CDR1 SGHTA, CDR2 FQGNSA. Unmatched junction bases numbered 11, after V lost 6 bases and J lost 7 bases.

V and J are TRBV3-1 and TRBJ2-1; no reliable D call. Germline loops: CDR1 LGHDT, CDR2 YNNKEL (reference sequence). V dropped 7 bases and J dropped 0 bases, with 16 bases sitting between them. The CDR3 consists of 16 residues. The CDR3 DNA reads TGTGCCAGCATCGGGCTGGGCCCAGCCTCCTACAATGAGCAGTTCTTC. Translating gives CASIGLGPASYNEQFF.